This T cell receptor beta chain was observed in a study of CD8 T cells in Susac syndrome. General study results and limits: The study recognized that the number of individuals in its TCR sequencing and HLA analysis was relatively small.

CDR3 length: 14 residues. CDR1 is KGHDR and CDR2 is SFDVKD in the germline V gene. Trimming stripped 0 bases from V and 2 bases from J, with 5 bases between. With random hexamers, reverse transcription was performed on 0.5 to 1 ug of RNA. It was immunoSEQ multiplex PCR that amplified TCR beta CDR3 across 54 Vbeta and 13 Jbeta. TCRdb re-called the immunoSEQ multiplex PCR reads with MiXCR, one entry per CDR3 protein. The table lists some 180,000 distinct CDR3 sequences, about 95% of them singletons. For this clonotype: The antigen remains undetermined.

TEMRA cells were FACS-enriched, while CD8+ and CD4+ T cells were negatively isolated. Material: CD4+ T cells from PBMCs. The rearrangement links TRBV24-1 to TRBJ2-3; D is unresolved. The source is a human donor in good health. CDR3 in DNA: TGTGCCACCAGTGATTTGCTGTCCACAGATACGCAGTATTTT. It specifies CATSDLLSTDTQYF.